This T cell receptor (beta chain) was recovered during a study of cytomegalovirus exposure and HLA in healthy donors. Repertoires were generated with immunoSEQ multiplex PCR, while TCRdb's copy carries only in-frame clones and drops some. The sample records 200,000 or so clones, about 89% being singletons. Germline V gene lookup returns CDR1 MNHEY and CDR2 SMNVEV (reference sequence). The ends lost 5 bases at V and 4 bases at J; junction bases unmatched: 10. This CDR3 contains 15 residues. The chain carries TRBV27 and TRBJ1-2, with 7 nucleotides matching TRBD1. Sequencing was carried out using PBMCs. The TCR originated in a young woman in good health and CMV-seronegative. For the CDR3, the DNA is TGTGCCAGCAGTCCGACAGGGACCCCCTCCTATGGCTACACCTTC. It is translated as CASSPTGTPSYGYTF.